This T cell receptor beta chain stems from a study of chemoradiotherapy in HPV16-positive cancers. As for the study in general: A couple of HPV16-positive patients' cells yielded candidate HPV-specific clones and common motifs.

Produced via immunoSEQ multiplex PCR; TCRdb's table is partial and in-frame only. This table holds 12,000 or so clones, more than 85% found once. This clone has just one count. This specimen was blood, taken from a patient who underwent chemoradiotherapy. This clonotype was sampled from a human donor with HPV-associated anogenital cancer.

In DNA, the CDR3 is TGCGCCAGCAGCCAACCAAGACAGGGGGCGGCCTATGGCTACACCTTC. Translation gives CASSQPRQGAAYGYTF. The V and J genes are TRBV4-1 and TRBJ1-2, with 10 bases that match TRBD1. The CDR3 consists of 16 residues. The germline gives CDR1 MGHRA, CDR2 YSYEKL. Trimming at V came to 2 bases and at J to 4 bases, leaving 7 bases not matched to a gene.